The 4 T cell receptor beta chains given below trace back to one sample, sequenced in a study of T cell changes during pregnancy in multiple sclerosis. The protocol was immunoSEQ multiplex PCR, while the TCRdb copy is restricted to in-frame clones and leaves out a portion. The sample records around 59,000 clones, around 93% being singletons. Sequenced material: CD4+ T cells from peripheral blood mononuclear cells, taken in the first trimester of pregnancy. The receptor source for this set is a female donor with multiple sclerosis, enrolled in a pregnancy study.

This sequence joins TRBV11-2 and TRBJ2-2; D unclear. Trimming stripped 1 base from V and 6 bases from J, with 6 bases between. The CDR3 length is 13 residues. The germline gives CDR1 SGHAT, CDR2 FQNNGV. The CDR3 here is CASSLGGAGELFF. In DNA, the CDR3 is TGTGCCAGCAGCTTAGGAGGCGCCGGGGAGCTGTTTTTT.

The chain has TRBV4-3 and TRBJ2-5; TRBD2 matches at 12 bases. V trimming: 0 bases; J trimming: 4 bases; junction bases outside the gene matches: 6. There are 17 residues in the CDR3. Germline CDR1 reads LGHNA; CDR2 reads YSLEER. The DNA for the CDR3 is TGCGCCAGCAGCCAAGATATCCTAGCGGGGGGGCGAGAGACCCAGTACTTC. This sequence encodes CASSQDILAGGRETQYF.

The chain carries TRBV7-3 and TRBJ1-1; D is possibly TRBD1 (5 bases). Germline loops: CDR1 SGHTA, CDR2 FQGTGA. The CDR3 is 13 residues long. Trimming took off 4 bases at V and 3 bases at J, with 9 bases between the two ends. The DNA for the CDR3 is TGTGCCAGCAGCTCCCAGGGTTACACTGAAGCTTTCTTT. Its translation: CASSSQGYTEAFF.

The chain couples TRBV4-2 to TRBJ1-4, with D hard to call. The germline V gene encodes CDR1 LGHNA and CDR2 YNFKEQ. Trimming cost V 0 bases and J 10 bases, with 9 bases left between them. The CDR3 totals 13 residues. CDR3: CASSQDLRGKLFF. The CDR3 nucleotides read TGTGCCAGCAGCCAAGATCTTCGGGGAAAACTGTTTTTT.